This T cell receptor beta chain was sequenced during a study of post-analysis software for immune sequencing data. Looking at the study overall: Recorded subtypes: relapsing-remitting, secondary progressive, progressive-relapsing; some patients unannotated. Study-level points and caveats: Patients used about five TRBV segments, including TRBV5-6, TRBV5-1 and TRBV20-1, more often than controls. When compared against controls, multiple sclerosis patients showed significantly lower normalized Chao1 diversity.

Comment on this clonotype: Its target is not known.

Incorporated into the TCR beta cDNA libraries were unique molecular identifiers, which served to reduce PCR and sequencing biases. The source material, 1 to 10 million T cells, gave rise to approximately 520,000 cDNA molecules. TCRdb called the PCR reads again in MiXCR, with one record for every CDR3 protein. This table has 450,000 to 700,000 distinct CDR3 sequences, roughly 47% appearing once. V was pared by 0 bases and J by 12 bases, with 7 bases of the junction left unmatched. Germline CDR1 reads SQVTM; CDR2 reads ANQGSEA. This CDR3 has 13 amino acids. Sequencing was carried out using blood. This TCR was recovered from a girl under 18 with multiple sclerosis. The rearrangement joins TRBV29-1 to TRBJ2-1; the match to TRBD2 covers 8 bases. In nucleotides, the CDR3 is TGCAGCGTTGAAGACCCCAGCGGGAGTCGGCAGTTCTTC. Translation: CSVEDPSGSRQFF.